These 8 T cell receptor beta chains were all obtained from the same sample, sequenced in a study of spatial heterogeneity in lung cancer. TCRdb reprocessed the 5' RACE reads via MiXCR and lists one record per CDR3 protein. The sample yields about 7,300 distinct CDR3 sequences, less than 20% seen once. The time point here: sample taken at primary tumor resection. Whole RNA, isolated from tumor, nontumor lung or frozen PBMC, was sequenced without prior sorting. The sequencing used PBMCs, collected at surgery. Source of these receptors: a female donor with early-stage non-small cell lung cancer.

The chain links TRBV4-2 to TRBJ2-7, with 8 bases fitting TRBD2. The CDR3 has 16 amino acids. Germline V gene sequence: CDR1 LGHNA, CDR2 YNFKEQ. J lost 1 base, V lost 0 bases, and 5 bases had no gene match. The CDR3 bases are TGTGCCAGCAGCCAAGATCTAGCGGGCCTTTCCTACGAGCAGTACTTC. Its protein product is CASSQDLAGLSYEQYF.

This clonotype was picked up many times. The gene calls are TRBV29-1 and TRBJ2-3; a possible D gene is TRBD1 (5 bases). The CDR3 extends over 13 amino acids. The germline gives CDR1 SQVTM, CDR2 ANQGSEA. Trimming removed 3 bases at V and 2 bases at J, with 9 bases between. CDR3 DNA sequence: TGCAGCGTTGACAGGGAATACACAGATACGCAGTATTTT. It specifies CSVDREYTDTQYF.

This clonotype was detected once. This chain joins TRBV11-2 and TRBJ2-5; D ambiguous. V gave up 5 bases and J gave up 7 bases, with 8 bases separating them. This CDR3 region has 11 residues. CDR1 SGHAT and CDR2 FQNNGV come from the germline V gene. The CDR3 DNA sequence: TGTGCCAGCAGCGAAAGGGTGACCCAGTACTTC. Translating it yields CASSERVTQYF.

The count of this clonotype is one. The gene calls are TRBV2 and TRBJ2-3; D is unclear. V dropped 9 bases and J dropped 4 bases, with 14 bases sitting between them. Germline V gives CDR1 SNHLY, CDR2 FYNNEI. This CDR3 has 13 amino acids. The CDR3 DNA sequence: TGTGCCAGTGACTGCTCCGCCGCAGATACGCAGTATTTT. This sequence encodes CASDCSAADTQYF.

Ten or more counts support this clonotype. The V and J genes are TRBV28 and TRBJ1-5; D is uncertain. CDR1 MDHEN and CDR2 SYDVKM come from the germline V gene. Between the trimmed V and J ends, which lost 6 bases and 10 bases, there was a span of 16 bases. CDR3 length: 13 amino acids. The CDR3, as DNA: TGTGCCAGCAGATACTTTTCCCCAGGACCCCAGCATTTT. Protein product: CASRYFSPGPQHF.

The chain links TRBV5-1 to TRBJ2-1; 10 positions match TRBD2. The germline gives CDR1 SGHRS, CDR2 YFSETQ. V lost 2 bases to trimming and J lost 7 bases; unmatched junction nucleotides: 9. The CDR3 consists of 16 residues. CDR3 in DNA: TGCGCCAGCAGCTTAGCCCCAGCGGGAGGGCCGAATGAGCAGTTCTTC. Protein sequence: CASSLAPAGGPNEQFF.

This clonotype ranks as medium-sized. This chain uses TRBV20-1 with TRBJ1-6, with a weak D call TRBD1 (5 bases). Deletions cut 1 base from V and 9 bases from J, with 7 bases between. The CDR3 contains 12 residues. Germline loops: CDR1 DFQATT, CDR2 SNEGSKA (reference sequence). CDR3 loop: CSARGGSSPLHF. The DNA for the CDR3 is TGCAGTGCTAGAGGGGGGAGTTCACCCCTCCACTTT.

This clonotype rates as medium-sized. The rearrangement joins TRBV12-3 or TRBV12-4 to TRBJ2-1, with a possible D match to TRBD1 (6 bases). Trimming shortened V by 6 bases and J by 7 bases, and 16 bases separated the two germline ends. This CDR3 is built from 14 residues. CDR3 protein: CASRQNREGNEQFF. The CDR3 DNA sequence: TGTGCCAGCAGACAGAACAGGGAAGGGAATGAGCAGTTCTTC.